The 10 T cell receptor beta chains listed next were all sequenced from one sample in a study of blood T cells in healthy people across ages. Next came a second PCR, run for roughly 6 to 11 cycles, which used a sample-barcoded 5' primer along with a J-beta primer mix. Via MiXCR, TCRdb re-called the 5' RACE reads, giving one row per CDR3 protein. Of 1.5 million to 1.8 million distinct CDR3 sequences in the sample, approximately 42% are singletons; the top ten hold under 5%. Sample: blood. These receptors came from a woman aged 18-35 years in good health.

This clonotype appeared once. This rearrangement joins TRBV6-2 or TRBV6-3 to TRBJ2-5, with TRBD1 identical over 11 bases. CDR1 and CDR2 (germline): MNHEY, SVGEGT. Trimming took 7 bases from V and 5 from J; bases not matched to a gene: 9. The CDR3 consists of 15 residues. This chain's CDR3 is CASTLRTGGLETQYF. In DNA form, the CDR3 reads TGTGCCAGCACCCTCAGGACAGGGGGCTTGGAGACCCAGTACTTC.

This clonotype was seen more than once but under ten times. V is TRBV27 and J is TRBJ2-7; D is unclear. Per the germline V gene, CDR1 is MNHEY and CDR2 is SMNVEV (reference sequence). The CDR3 loop spans 15 amino acids. Trimming cost V 6 bases and J 3 bases, with 18 bases left between them. The CDR3 DNA reads as TGTGCCAGCAGCCTCTTGGGCACGGCCAACTACGAGCAGTACTTC. Amino acids: CASSLLGTANYEQYF.

The table lists this clonotype with a few counts. The rearrangement links TRBV6-2 or TRBV6-3 to TRBJ2-1; 11 bases match TRBD2. Germline assignment: CDR1 MNHEY and CDR2 SVGEGT. Trimming at V came to 5 bases and at J to 9 bases, leaving 6 bases not matched to a gene. The CDR3 spans 14 residues. CDR3 in amino acids: CASSLRLAGPEQFF. The CDR3 bases are TGTGCCAGCAGTCTGAGACTAGCGGGGCCTGAGCAGTTCTTC.

Only a few counts were recorded for this clonotype. J is TRBJ2-1 and V is TRBV7-9, with D perhaps matching TRBD1 (6 bases). V was pared by 4 bases and J by 5 bases, with 15 bases between. The CDR3 contains 15 residues. Per germline, CDR1 SEHNR and CDR2 FQNEAQ (reference sequence). The CDR3 sequence is CASSSPDRRNNEQFF. The CDR3, as DNA: TGTGCCAGCAGCTCCCCAGACAGGAGAAACAATGAGCAGTTCTTC.

V usage is TRBV14 and J usage is TRBJ2-1; D call uncertain. V lost 1 base to trimming and J lost 0 bases, with 10 bases between them. This CDR3 has 16 residues. CDR1 SGHDN and CDR2 FVKESK come from the germline V gene. For the CDR3, the DNA is TGTGCCAGCAGCCAAGCCGCTGTTGCCTCCTACAATGAGCAGTTCTTC. This codes for CASSQAAVASYNEQFF.

This clonotype occurred many times. This rearrangement joins TRBV6-5 to TRBJ2-1, with 8 positions matching TRBD1. CDR3 size: 14 residues. V lost 3 bases and J lost 4; bases outside the gene matches: 2. The germline V gene has CDR1 MNHEY and CDR2 SVGAGI. The CDR3, as DNA: TGTGCCAGCAGTTATCGGACAGGGTACAATGAGCAGTTCTTC. Translated: CASSYRTGYNEQFF.

This clonotype has a handful of counts. This rearrangement joins TRBV18 to TRBJ2-7, with 10 bases matching TRBD2. The length of the CDR3 is 15 residues. V dropped 0 bases and J dropped 2; count of bases not matched to a gene: 1. CDR1 and CDR2 (germline): KGHSH, LQKENI. Here the CDR3 DNA reads TGTGCCAGCTCACCACCTCTAGCGGGGGCCTACGAGCAGTACTTC. It encodes CASSPPLAGAYEQYF.

A note on this clonotype: A read error may produce the germline difference seen at one junction end. V is TRBV7-3 and J is TRBJ1-1; 8 positions agree with TRBD1. The germline V gene encodes CDR1 SGHTA and CDR2 FQGTGA. This CDR3 region has 14 residues. Here the CDR3 reads CTSSFTGGNTEAFF. The CDR3 nucleotides read TGTACCAGCAGCTTCACAGGGGGGAACACTGAAGCTTTCTTT. Supplemented by reference TRBV7-3 and TRBJ1-1, the full variable domain reads GAGVSQTPSNKVTEKGKYVELRCDPISGHTALYWYRQSLGQGPEFLIYFQGTGAADDSGLPNDRFFAVRPEGSVSTLKIQRTERGDSAVYLCTSSFTGGNTEAFFGQGTRLTVV.

The chain recombines TRBV7-8 with TRBJ1-5; TRBD1 is a possible D gene (5 bases). Trimming pared 5 bases from V and 2 bases from J, leaving 19 bases between. Germline CDR1 reads SGHVS; CDR2 reads FQNEAQ. CDR3 size: 17 residues. The CDR3: CASSPGRPGVGNQPQHF. The CDR3 DNA is TGTGCCAGCAGCCCGGGGCGCCCCGGAGTGGGCAATCAGCCCCAGCATTTT.

This chain links TRBV7-9 with TRBJ2-7, with D unresolved. Per the germline V gene, CDR1 is SEHNR and CDR2 is FQNEAQ (reference sequence). Trimming shortened V by 10 bases and J by 5 bases, and 12 bases separated the two germline ends. CDR3 size: 11 residues. CDR3 in DNA: TGTGCCACCGTTCGCAGGCACGAGCAGTACTTC. The encoded protein is CATVRRHEQYF.